Listed below are T cell receptor beta chains from one sample, sequenced in a study of cytomegalovirus exposure and HLA in healthy donors. Data came from immunoSEQ multiplex PCR; TCRdb stores just in-frame clones and leaves some out. The table has 140,000 or so clones, 55% to 85% seen once. What was sequenced was PBMCs. These receptors all stem from a man between 35 and 55 years old in good health and CMV-seronegative. CDR3s include the opening cysteine and the closing phenylalanine or tryptophan. The order of the fields is CDR3 DNA, CDR3 protein, J gene, clone size, D gene, V gene. A D gene is named only where the DNA matches it firmly. Not every row has a clone size; where given, it reads once, few, many or a size class.

DNA: TGTGCCAGCACCGAACTAGCGGGGCCCCTGTTGGTGAACTTC; CDR3: CASTELAGPLLVNF; J: TRBJ2-7; size: .; D: TRBD2; V: TRBV6-1
DNA: TGTGCCAGCAGTTTTTTACAGGGGGTTGAAAAACTGTTTTTT; CDR3: CASSFLQGVEKLFF; J: TRBJ1-4; size: few; D: TRBD1; V: TRBV28
DNA: TGTGCCAGCAGGCCCACAGGGGGGCTTGGAAACACCATATATTTT; CDR3: CASRPTGGLGNTIYF; J: TRBJ1-3; size: .; D: TRBD1; V: TRBV6-5
DNA: TGCGCCAGCAGCTCTCGGCCCCGACAGGGGGAGGGGACCCAGTACTTC; CDR3: CASSSRPRQGEGTQYF; J: TRBJ2-5; size: .; D: TRBD1; V: TRBV5-1
DNA: TGTGCCAGCAGCTCCGTGACTAGCGGGGGGTCCTACGAGCAGTACTTC; CDR3: CASSSVTSGGSYEQYF; J: TRBJ2-7; size: few; D: TRBD2; V: TRBV11-2
DNA: TGTGCCAGTAGTACTTTCCAGGGTTCAAACATTCAGTACTTC; CDR3: CASSTFQGSNIQYF; J: TRBJ2-4; size: .; D: .; V: TRBV19
DNA: TGTGCCAGCAGTTCCTGGGACAGACAAGAGACCCAGTACTTC; CDR3: CASSSWDRQETQYF; J: TRBJ2-5; size: .; D: TRBD1; V: TRBV27
DNA: TGTGCCAGCAGTTACTTGGTGGCTAGCGGGCACAATGAGCAGTTCTTC; CDR3: CASSYLVASGHNEQFF; J: TRBJ2-1; size: .; D: TRBD2; V: TRBV6-6
DNA: TGTGCCAGCAGCTTAATCACAGGTTCCACCGGGGAGCTGTTTTTT; CDR3: CASSLITGSTGELFF; J: TRBJ2-2; size: .; D: .; V: TRBV7-8
DNA: TGTGCCAGCAGCGGGGACAGGGACAATGAGCAGTTCTTC; CDR3: CASSGDRDNEQFF; J: TRBJ2-1; size: .; D: TRBD1; V: TRBV11-3
DNA: TGTGCCAGCAGTCCCGCAGCTGCTAGAGAGCAGTTCTTC; CDR3: CASSPAAAREQFF; J: TRBJ2-1; size: .; D: .; V: TRBV27
DNA: TGCGCCAGCAGCCTGTCCAACTCCAACGAATACACCATATATTTT; CDR3: CASSLSNSNEYTIYF; J: TRBJ1-3; size: .; D: .; V: TRBV4-1
DNA: TGTGCTAGTGGTTTGGTACCTAGCGAGCAGTACTTC; CDR3: CASGLVPSEQYF; J: TRBJ2-7; size: .; D: .; V: TRBV12-5
DNA: TGTGCCAGCAGCCAGGACAGGCGGAGCACAGATACGCAGTATTTT; CDR3: CASSQDRRSTDTQYF; J: TRBJ2-3; size: .; D: TRBD1; V: TRBV14
DNA: TGTGCCTGGAGTGTAACTGAGAATCAGCCCCAGCATTTT; CDR3: CAWSVTENQPQHF; J: TRBJ1-5; size: .; D: .; V: TRBV30
DNA: TGTGCCAGCAGTGACGCAGACAGGGGACGGGGCTACACCTTC; CDR3: CASSDADRGRGYTF; J: TRBJ1-2; size: .; D: TRBD1; V: TRBV6-1
DNA: TGTGCCAGTATGGGACAGGGTACCACTAATGAAAAACTGTTTTTT; CDR3: CASMGQGTTNEKLFF; J: TRBJ1-4; size: few; D: TRBD1; V: TRBV19